A selection of T cell receptor beta chains follows, all from one sample in a study of OX40 agonist ivuxolimab in advanced cancers. Generated by immunoSEQ multiplex PCR, the TCRdb table keeps only in-frame clones and is missing some. The sample carries 50,000 to 65,000 clones, about 90% recorded once. The sample here was CD4+ or CD8+ T cells sorted from blood, taken in a trial of the OX40 agonist ivuxolimab. The receptors were sampled from an adult with an advanced solid tumor such as melanoma, head and neck, liver or kidney cancer. The CDR3 runs from the conserved cysteine through the conserved F or W. D genes are given only for firm matches. A row's size may be missing; if present it is once, few, many or a size class.

d_call: TRBD2
clone_size: .
j_call: TRBJ2-1
v_call: TRBV6-5
cdr3_aa: CASSFRTSGLYNEQFF
cdr3_nt: TGTGCCAGCAGTTTCCGGACTAGCGGTCTCTACAATGAGCAGTTCTTC

d_call: .
clone_size: .
j_call: TRBJ2-5
v_call: TRBV2
cdr3_aa: CASSGQLRETQYF
cdr3_nt: TGTGCCAGCAGTGGACAGTTAAGAGAGACCCAGTACTTC

d_call: TRBD2
clone_size: .
j_call: TRBJ2-3
v_call: TRBV7-8
cdr3_aa: CASSLIAGADTQYF
cdr3_nt: TGTGCCAGCAGCTTAATAGCGGGAGCAGATACGCAGTATTTT

d_call: TRBD2
clone_size: .
j_call: TRBJ2-1
v_call: TRBV5-1
cdr3_aa: CASSFGSSGYNEQFF
cdr3_nt: TGCGCCAGCAGCTTCGGGTCTAGCGGCTACAATGAGCAGTTCTTC

d_call: .
clone_size: .
j_call: TRBJ1-2
v_call: TRBV6-5
cdr3_aa: CASSYMGQNNYGYTF
cdr3_nt: TGTGCCAGCAGTTACATGGGGCAGAACAACTATGGCTACACCTTC

d_call: .
clone_size: .
j_call: TRBJ2-1
v_call: TRBV6-5
cdr3_aa: CASSYSRQGGYDEQFF
cdr3_nt: TGTGCCAGCAGTTACTCGAGGCAGGGCGGCTACGATGAGCAGTTCTTC

d_call: TRBD2
clone_size: .
j_call: TRBJ2-1
v_call: TRBV6-1
cdr3_aa: CASRRAGGNEQFF
cdr3_nt: TGTGCCAGCCGGCGGGCGGGGGGGAATGAGCAGTTCTTC

d_call: .
clone_size: .
j_call: TRBJ2-7
v_call: TRBV7-2
cdr3_aa: CASSLSLYEQYF
cdr3_nt: TGTGCCAGCAGCTTATCGCTCTACGAGCAGTACTTC

d_call: .
clone_size: .
j_call: TRBJ2-5
v_call: TRBV4-1
cdr3_aa: CASSQGNRAGETQYF
cdr3_nt: TGCGCCAGCAGCCAAGGGAACAGGGCAGGGGAGACCCAGTACTTC

d_call: TRBD1
clone_size: .
j_call: TRBJ1-3
v_call: TRBV5-1
cdr3_aa: CATAPGTGGNTIYF
cdr3_nt: TGCGCCACAGCTCCCGGGACAGGAGGAAACACCATATATTTT

d_call: .
clone_size: .
j_call: TRBJ1-2
v_call: TRBV28
cdr3_aa: CASTLGPGRRGYTF
cdr3_nt: TGTGCCAGCACCCTAGGTCCAGGGCGCAGGGGCTACACCTTC

d_call: .
clone_size: .
j_call: TRBJ1-6
v_call: TRBV28
cdr3_aa: CAIHGARGSPLHF
cdr3_nt: TGTGCCATCCACGGGGCTCGGGGTTCACCCCTCCACTTT

d_call: .
clone_size: few
j_call: TRBJ1-2
v_call: TRBV10-3
cdr3_aa: CAISATLGKHDGYTF
cdr3_nt: TGTGCCATCAGTGCAACTCTAGGGAAACACGATGGCTACACCTTC

d_call: TRBD1
clone_size: .
j_call: TRBJ1-2
v_call: TRBV5-1
cdr3_aa: CASNIRGQGGYTF
cdr3_nt: TGCGCCAGCAATATCAGGGGGCAGGGAGGCTACACCTTC

d_call: .
clone_size: .
j_call: TRBJ2-5
v_call: TRBV6-5
cdr3_aa: CASSYSGPEKTQYF
cdr3_nt: TGTGCCAGCAGTTACTCAGGCCCGGAGAAGACCCAGTACTTC

d_call: .
clone_size: medium-sized
j_call: TRBJ1-5
v_call: TRBV28
cdr3_aa: CASSLEGHSNQPQHF
cdr3_nt: TGTGCCAGCAGTTTGGAGGGACATAGCAATCAGCCCCAGCATTTT

d_call: .
clone_size: .
j_call: TRBJ1-2
v_call: TRBV7-2
cdr3_aa: CASSLGTSWYGYTF
cdr3_nt: TGTGCCAGCAGCTTAGGAACTTCTTGGTATGGCTACACCTTC

d_call: .
clone_size: .
j_call: TRBJ2-1
v_call: TRBV11-3
cdr3_aa: CASSLGVAGQSYNEQFF
cdr3_nt: TGTGCCAGCAGCTTAGGGGTAGCGGGACAGTCCTACAATGAGCAGTTCTTC

d_call: .
clone_size: .
j_call: TRBJ2-5
v_call: TRBV19
cdr3_aa: CASRDQETQYF
cdr3_nt: TGTGCCTCGAGAGACCAAGAGACCCAGTACTTC

d_call: TRBD1
clone_size: few
j_call: TRBJ2-3
v_call: TRBV7-9
cdr3_aa: CASSSGQGALADTQYF
cdr3_nt: TGTGCCAGCAGCTCTGGACAGGGGGCTCTCGCAGATACGCAGTATTTT

d_call: .
clone_size: .
j_call: TRBJ2-5
v_call: TRBV19
cdr3_aa: CAGSQLARNQETQYF
cdr3_nt: TGTGCCGGCAGCCAGCTAGCGCGAAACCAAGAGACCCAGTACTTC

d_call: .
clone_size: .
j_call: TRBJ1-1
v_call: TRBV2
cdr3_aa: CASRVRENTEAFF
cdr3_nt: TGTGCCAGCAGGGTCAGAGAGAACACTGAAGCTTTCTTT

d_call: TRBD2
clone_size: .
j_call: TRBJ2-1
v_call: TRBV7-2
cdr3_aa: CASSLGIAGPNEQFF
cdr3_nt: TGTGCCAGCAGCTTAGGGATAGCGGGACCCAATGAGCAGTTCTTC

d_call: TRBD2
clone_size: .
j_call: TRBJ2-3
v_call: TRBV7-6
cdr3_aa: CASSPSRGGTADTQYF
cdr3_nt: TGTGCCAGCAGCCCCTCCCGCGGGGGTACGGCAGATACGCAGTATTTT

d_call: .
clone_size: .
j_call: TRBJ2-6
v_call: TRBV14
cdr3_aa: CASSLYRASSGANVLTF
cdr3_nt: TGTGCCAGCAGTCTTTACAGGGCGAGCTCTGGGGCCAACGTCCTGACTTTC

d_call: TRBD2
clone_size: .
j_call: TRBJ2-3
v_call: TRBV13
cdr3_aa: CASSDERGGTDTQYF
cdr3_nt: TGTGCCAGCAGCGACGAACGGGGGGGGACAGATACGCAGTATTTT

d_call: TRBD2
clone_size: .
j_call: TRBJ2-3
v_call: TRBV7-8
cdr3_aa: CASSFTLAGGPPSTDTQYF
cdr3_nt: TGTGCCAGCAGCTTTACCTTAGCGGGGGGGCCCCCTAGCACAGATACGCAGTATTTT

d_call: .
clone_size: .
j_call: TRBJ1-5
v_call: TRBV6-5
cdr3_aa: CASSYDGNQPQHF
cdr3_nt: TGTGCCAGCAGTTACGACGGGAATCAGCCCCAGCATTTT

d_call: TRBD2
clone_size: .
j_call: TRBJ2-3
v_call: TRBV11-2
cdr3_aa: CASSPERGPDTQYF
cdr3_nt: TGTGCCAGCAGCCCCGAGCGGGGCCCAGATACGCAGTATTTT

d_call: .
clone_size: .
j_call: TRBJ1-3
v_call: TRBV28
cdr3_aa: CASSPGRRSSGNTIYF
cdr3_nt: TGTGCCAGCAGTCCCGGGCGCCGCAGCTCTGGAAACACCATATATTTT

d_call: .
clone_size: .
j_call: TRBJ1-5
v_call: TRBV19
cdr3_aa: CASSIQAQLNQPQHF
cdr3_nt: TGTGCCAGTAGTATACAGGCACAGCTCAATCAGCCCCAGCATTTT

d_call: .
clone_size: .
j_call: TRBJ1-5
v_call: TRBV28
cdr3_aa: CASSPGGGTNQPQHF
cdr3_nt: TGTGCCAGCAGCCCCGGGGGAGGGACCAATCAGCCCCAGCATTTT

d_call: TRBD2
clone_size: .
j_call: TRBJ2-1
v_call: TRBV30
cdr3_aa: CAWSWSGRANEQFF
cdr3_nt: TGTGCCTGGAGTTGGAGCGGGAGGGCCAATGAGCAGTTCTTC

d_call: .
clone_size: medium-sized
j_call: TRBJ1-4
v_call: TRBV30
cdr3_aa: CAWSRNRDEKLFF
cdr3_nt: TGTGCCTGGAGCCGAAACAGGGATGAAAAACTGTTTTTT

d_call: .
clone_size: .
j_call: TRBJ1-1
v_call: TRBV21-1
cdr3_aa: CASSRQGQDTEAFF
cdr3_nt: TGTGCCAGCAGCAGACAGGGGCAGGACACTGAAGCTTTCTTT

d_call: .
clone_size: .
j_call: TRBJ1-2
v_call: TRBV28
cdr3_aa: CASSLNDFKQRNYGYTF
cdr3_nt: TGTGCCAGCAGTTTAAACGATTTCAAACAGCGTAACTATGGCTACACCTTC

d_call: .
clone_size: .
j_call: TRBJ2-1
v_call: TRBV19
cdr3_aa: CASSLMGTVNEQFF
cdr3_nt: TGTGCCAGTAGTCTCATGGGTACCGTGAATGAGCAGTTCTTC

d_call: .
clone_size: .
j_call: TRBJ2-7
v_call: TRBV10-1
cdr3_aa: CASSGGYEQYF
cdr3_nt: TGCGCCAGCAGTGGAGGGTACGAGCAGTACTTC

d_call: .
clone_size: .
j_call: TRBJ2-7
v_call: TRBV7-2
cdr3_aa: CASSFSREKLGEQYF
cdr3_nt: TGTGCCAGCAGCTTCAGCAGGGAGAAGTTGGGGGAGCAGTACTTC

d_call: .
clone_size: few
j_call: TRBJ1-1
v_call: TRBV14
cdr3_aa: CASSQDAGEAFF
cdr3_nt: TGTGCCAGCAGCCAAGATGCAGGCGAAGCTTTCTTT

d_call: .
clone_size: .
j_call: TRBJ1-4
v_call: TRBV7-2
cdr3_aa: CASSYNGAVEKLFF
cdr3_nt: TGTGCCAGCAGCTACAATGGAGCAGTTGAAAAACTGTTTTTT

d_call: .
clone_size: few
j_call: TRBJ1-2
v_call: TRBV21-1
cdr3_aa: CASRIGYPYGYTF
cdr3_nt: TGTGCCAGCAGGATTGGCTACCCATATGGCTACACCTTC

d_call: TRBD2
clone_size: .
j_call: TRBJ2-3
v_call: TRBV18
cdr3_aa: CASSLGLAASTDTQYF
cdr3_nt: TGTGCCAGCTCACTGGGACTAGCAGCTAGCACAGATACGCAGTATTTT

d_call: .
clone_size: once
j_call: TRBJ2-7
v_call: TRBV7-2
cdr3_aa: CASSLDPPGVPYEQYF
cdr3_nt: TGTGCCAGCAGCTTAGACCCTCCGGGAGTGCCCTACGAGCAGTACTTC

d_call: .
clone_size: once
j_call: TRBJ1-4
v_call: TRBV27
cdr3_aa: CASSSHGQINEKLFF
cdr3_nt: TGTGCCAGCAGTTCTCATGGACAGATTAATGAAAAACTGTTTTTT

d_call: .
clone_size: few
j_call: TRBJ2-4
v_call: TRBV6-5
cdr3_aa: CASSQTGEGIQYF
cdr3_nt: TGTGCCAGCAGCCAGACAGGAGAAGGCATTCAGTACTTC

d_call: TRBD2
clone_size: .
j_call: TRBJ2-3
v_call: TRBV10-3
cdr3_aa: CAISESRLIGGGRTDTQYF
cdr3_nt: TGTGCCATCAGTGAGTCGAGGTTGATAGGCGGGGGGCGCACAGATACGCAGTATTTT

d_call: .
clone_size: .
j_call: TRBJ2-1
v_call: TRBV7-8
cdr3_aa: CASSRVGGSYNEQFF
cdr3_nt: TGTGCCAGCAGCCGGGTCGGGGGATCCTACAATGAGCAGTTCTTC

d_call: .
clone_size: once
j_call: TRBJ2-5
v_call: TRBV7-2
cdr3_aa: CASSLIRTDLGETQYF
cdr3_nt: TGTGCCAGCAGCTTAATAAGGACGGACCTGGGGGAGACCCAGTACTTC

d_call: .
clone_size: .
j_call: TRBJ1-1
v_call: TRBV10-3
cdr3_aa: CAISESRDKAFF
cdr3_nt: TGTGCCATCAGTGAGTCACGAGATAAAGCTTTCTTT

d_call: .
clone_size: .
j_call: TRBJ2-1
v_call: TRBV6-5
cdr3_aa: CASRRGDEQFF
cdr3_nt: TGTGCCAGCAGGAGGGGTGATGAGCAGTTCTTC

d_call: .
clone_size: .
j_call: TRBJ1-4
v_call: TRBV4-2
cdr3_aa: CASSHAHQATNEKLFF
cdr3_nt: TGTGCCAGCAGCCACGCTCACCAAGCAACTAATGAAAAACTGTTTTTT

d_call: TRBD1
clone_size: .
j_call: TRBJ1-2
v_call: TRBV11-2
cdr3_aa: CASSPVTGGHGYTF
cdr3_nt: TGTGCCAGCAGCCCCGTGACAGGGGGTCATGGCTACACCTTC